The 27 T cell receptor beta chains presented below share a single source sample, sequenced in a study of memory CD4+ T cells and cytomegalovirus serostatus. Some clones are missing from TCRdb's copy, which holds only in-frame ones; the method was immunoSEQ multiplex PCR. The table shows around 53,000 clones, with about four fifths occurring only once. The sort gate was single viable CD3+CD4+CD8-CD45RO+ cells for memory CD4+ T cells. The specimen sequenced was memory CD4+ T cells from blood. The receptors come from an adult in good health and CMV-seropositive.

The chain uses TRBV2 and TRBJ1-4; tentatively, D is TRBD1 (6 bases). Deletions cut 5 bases from V and 3 bases from J, with 13 bases between. CDR3 length equals 15 residues. Germline V gene data show CDR1 as SNHLY and CDR2 as FYNNEI. CDR3 bases: TGTGCCAGCAGTCGAGAGGGACAACCTAATGAAAAACTGTTTTTT. It translates to CASSREGQPNEKLFF.

The chain uses TRBV6-4 and TRBJ2-2; possible D gene TRBD2, 5 bases. Germline V gene sequence: CDR1 MRHNA, CDR2 SNTAGT. V gave up 6 bases and J gave up 5 bases, with 10 bases separating them. This CDR3 region has 13 residues. The CDR3 DNA reads as TGTGCCAGCAGCCCCTCGGGGACCGGGGAGCTGTTTTTT. Its protein product is CASSPSGTGELFF.

This clone was observed a handful of times. The chain carries TRBV19 and TRBJ2-6; D is ambiguous. Germline assignment: CDR1 LNHDA and CDR2 SQIVND (reference sequence). CDR3 length: 15 amino acids. Trimming took off 4 bases at V and 0 bases at J, with 7 bases between the two ends. CDR3 loop: CASSRYSSGANVLTF. For the CDR3, the DNA is TGTGCCAGTAGTAGATACAGCTCTGGGGCCAACGTCCTGACTTTC.

This sequence joins TRBV7-2 and TRBJ2-7; 7 bases agree with TRBD2. Germline values: CDR1 SGHTA, CDR2 FQGNSA. CDR3 size: 14 residues. V shed 7 bases and J 0 bases; nucleotides not matched to a gene: 6. The chain's CDR3 is CASTSPGGSYEQYF. The CDR3 nucleotides are TGTGCCAGCACCTCTCCGGGGGGCTCCTACGAGCAGTACTTC. The variable domain in full, completed from reference TRBV7-2 and TRBJ2-7, reads GAGVSQSPSNKVTEKGKDVELRCDPISGHTALYWYRQSLGQGLEFLIYFQGNSAPDKSGLPSDRFSAERTGGSVSTLTIQRTQQEDSAVYLCASTSPGGSYEQYFGPGTRLTVT.

The chain is built from TRBV2 and TRBJ1-3; D ambiguous. CDR1 is SNHLY and CDR2 is FYNNEI in the germline V gene. CDR3 size: 13 residues. V dropped 5 bases and J dropped 0 bases, with 5 bases sitting between them. The CDR3 bases are TGTGCCAGCAGTTCCTTCTCTGGAAACACCATATATTTT. Amino acid sequence: CASSSFSGNTIYF.

V gene TRBV2 combines with J gene TRBJ2-4; TRBD2 is a possible D gene (5 bases). The CDR3 consists of 14 residues. With 7 bases removed from V and 6 bases from J, the gap between germline ends came to 16 bases. Germline CDR1 and CDR2: SNHLY and FYNNEI. CDR3 in DNA: TGTGCCAGCACGATCACTAGAGGACGAAACATTCAGTACTTC. It encodes CASTITRGRNIQYF.

The rearrangement links TRBV18 to TRBJ2-7; D might be TRBD2 (5 bases). Trimming removed 6 bases at V and 4 bases at J, with 10 bases between. The CDR3 loop spans 12 amino acids. Germline V CDR1 and CDR2: KGHSH, LQKENI. CDR3 amino acids: CASSPTGYEQYF. The CDR3 nucleotides are TGTGCCAGCTCGCCAACGGGGTACGAGCAGTACTTC.

This chain uses TRBV6-6 with TRBJ2-2; maybe TRBD2 (5 bases). V lost 11 bases, J lost 4 bases, and 20 bases lay in between. Per germline, CDR1 MNHNY and CDR2 SVGAGI (reference sequence). This CDR3 comprises 15 residues. Here the CDR3 reads CASRNERRRTGELFF. The CDR3 DNA is TGTGCCTCCAGGAACGAGCGGCGTCGCACCGGGGAGCTGTTTTTT.

This clone showed up just a few times. The gene calls are TRBV4-1 and TRBJ2-1, with 8 bases that match TRBD2. The CDR3 spans 18 residues. The germline V gene has CDR1 MGHRA and CDR2 YSYEKL. V gave up 2 bases and J gave up 4 bases; unmatched junction bases: 13. CDR3 nucleotide sequence: TGCGCCAGCAGCCAAAAGGGGGGAGCAGCGGGGGTATACAATGAGCAGTTCTTC. Translated: CASSQKGGAAGVYNEQFF.

This chain connects TRBV28 to TRBJ2-7, with D uncertain. V lost 7 bases, J lost 3 bases, and 16 bases lay in between. The CDR3 loop spans 14 amino acids. The V gene's germline CDR1 is MDHEN and CDR2 SYDVKM. The CDR3 nucleotides read TGTGCCAGCACCACTACGAGCCCAAGCTACGAGCAGTACTTC. Its protein product is CASTTTSPSYEQYF.

The rearrangement uses TRBV6-6 and TRBJ2-7; D may be TRBD1 or TRBD2 (5 bases each). This CDR3 contains 12 residues. Germline V CDR1 and CDR2: MNHNY, SVGAGI (reference sequence). V lost 6 bases, J lost 6 bases, and 12 bases lay in between. CDR3 bases: TGTGCCAGCAGCAGACCAGGGACCGAGCAGTACTTC. Its translation is CASSRPGTEQYF.

The chain uses TRBV4-3 and TRBJ2-2; 10 bases align to TRBD1. This CDR3 is 14 amino acids long. Germline assignment: CDR1 LGHNA and CDR2 YSLEER. After removal of 8 bases from V and 5 bases from J, the junction contained 5 bases not matched to a gene. The CDR3 DNA reads as TGCGCCAGCGGAGACAGGGGGCTTACCGGGGAGCTGTTTTTT. The encoded protein is CASGDRGLTGELFF.

The V gene is TRBV7-2, the J gene TRBJ1-2, with no clear D. The CDR3 is made up of 14 amino acids. CDR1 and CDR2 (germline): SGHTA, FQGNSA. Trimming shortened V by 1 base and J by 8 bases, and 14 bases separated the two germline ends. The CDR3 DNA reads as TGTGCCAGCAGCTTAGGACGGCGGGTGGAGGGCTACACCTTC. The encoded protein is CASSLGRRVEGYTF. The full variable domain, in which reference TRBV7-2 and TRBJ1-2 provide the parts outside the CDR3, is GAGVSQSPSNKVTEKGKDVELRCDPISGHTALYWYRQSLGQGLEFLIYFQGNSAPDKSGLPSDRFSAERTGGSVSTLTIQRTQQEDSAVYLCASSLGRRVEGYTFGSGTRLTVV.

The genes are TRBV7-2 and TRBJ2-7; TRBD2 might be the D (6 bases). Between the trimmed V and J ends, which lost 5 bases and 0 bases, there was a span of 14 bases. The CDR3 spans 15 residues. Germline loops: CDR1 SGHTA, CDR2 FQGNSA. CDR3 sequence reads: CASSPAGTYSYEQYF. DNA of the CDR3: TGTGCCAGCAGCCCGGCCGGGACTTACTCCTACGAGCAGTACTTC. Looking up the rest from reference TRBV7-2 and TRBJ2-7 gives the full variable domain: GAGVSQSPSNKVTEKGKDVELRCDPISGHTALYWYRQSLGQGLEFLIYFQGNSAPDKSGLPSDRFSAERTGGSVSTLTIQRTQQEDSAVYLCASSPAGTYSYEQYFGPGTRLTVT.

The rearrangement links TRBV10-1 to TRBJ1-5, with a tentative D call TRBD1 (6 bases). The CDR3 totals 14 residues. CDR1 WNHNN and CDR2 SYGVQD come from the germline V gene (reference sequence). V gave up 4 bases and J gave up 4 bases, with 11 bases separating them. As DNA, the CDR3 is TGCGCCAGCAGTGCAAAGGACAGAAATCAGCCCCAGCATTTT. It yields the protein CASSAKDRNQPQHF.

The chain employs TRBV7-9 and TRBJ1-1, with 7 bases matching TRBD1. CDR1 SEHNR and CDR2 FQNEAQ come from the germline V gene (reference sequence). The V segment lost 4 bases and the J segment 3 bases; nucleotides outside the gene matches: 2. The CDR3 is 13 residues long. DNA of the CDR3: TGTGCCAGCAGCTATACAGGGGACACTGAAGCTTTCTTT. Protein product: CASSYTGDTEAFF.

The V call is TRBV9, the J call TRBJ1-1; D is unresolved. This CDR3 comprises 14 residues. Germline V gives CDR1 SGDLS, CDR2 YYNGEE. V was cut by 0 bases and J by 6 bases, with 12 bases left in between. As DNA, the CDR3 is TGTGCCAGCAGCGTAGCAGTTTCCCTAGCTGAAGCTTTCTTT. The encoded protein is CASSVAVSLAEAFF. Together with reference TRBV9 and TRBJ1-1, the CDR3 gives the full variable domain: DSGVTQTPKHLITATGQRVTLRCSPRSGDLSVYWYQQSLDQGLQFLIQYYNGEERAKGNILERFSAQQFPDLHSELNLSSLELGDSALYFCASSVAVSLAEAFFGQGTRLTVV.

The genes are TRBV30 and TRBJ1-2; 11 bases agree with TRBD1. With V trimmed by 4 bases and J by 2 bases, 18 bases remained unmatched. This CDR3 has 19 amino acids. Per the germline V gene, CDR1 is GTSNPN and CDR2 is SVGIG (reference sequence). The DNA for the CDR3 is TGTGCCTGGACATTCACCCGTAGAACAAGGGACAGGGGGAACTATGGCTACACCTTC. It specifies CAWTFTRRTRDRGNYGYTF.

The DNA of the CDR3 is TGTGCCACCCGACTAGCGGGAGGGATTGAGCAGTTCTTC. Translating gives CATRLAGGIEQFF. J is TRBJ2-1 and V is TRBV6-5; 14 nucleotides match TRBD2. The V gene's germline CDR1 is MNHEY and CDR2 SVGAGI. Trimming took 10 bases from V and 9 from J; bases not matched to a gene: 5. This CDR3 has 13 residues.

V usage is TRBV5-4 and J usage is TRBJ2-3; 14 bases line up with TRBD2. The germline V gene has CDR1 SGHNT and CDR2 YYREEE (reference sequence). V lost 2 bases, J lost 3 bases, and 2 bases stayed unmatched. The CDR3 has 16 amino acids. The CDR3 DNA follows: TGTGCCAGCAGCTTAAGACTAGCGGGAGGGACAGATACGCAGTATTTT. It translates to CASSLRLAGGTDTQYF. Based on the CDR3 plus reference TRBV5-4 and TRBJ2-3, the full variable domain is ETGVTQSPTHLIKTRGQQVTLRCSSQSGHNTVSWYQQALGQGPQFIFQYYREEENGRGNFPPRFSGLQFPNYSSELNVNALELDDSALYLCASSLRLAGGTDTQYFGPGTRLTVL.

This sequence joins TRBV2 and TRBJ1-4; D may be TRBD1 (5 bases). Germline-derived CDR1 and CDR2 are SNHLY and FYNNEI. V was pared by 5 bases and J by 4 bases, with 14 bases between. The CDR3 is 15 residues long. CDR3 residues: CASSPPGLINEKLFF. CDR3 bases: TGTGCCAGCAGTCCTCCGGGACTCATTAATGAAAAACTGTTTTTT. Complete variable domain (other parts from reference TRBV2 and TRBJ1-4): EPEVTQTPSHQVTQMGQEVILRCVPISNHLYFYWYRQILGQKVEFLVSFYNNEISEKSEIFDDQFSVERPDGSNFTLKIRSTKLEDSAMYFCASSPPGLINEKLFFGSGTQLSVL.

This clone was observed a single time. The chain carries TRBV10-3 and TRBJ2-1; the match to TRBD1 covers 9 bases. The V gene's germline CDR1 is ENHRY and CDR2 SYGVKD. V lost 5 bases to trimming and J lost 12 bases; unmatched junction nucleotides: 8. This CDR3 has 13 amino acids. CDR3 sequence: CAISRTAGQGQFF. The CDR3 DNA sequence: TGTGCCATCAGTCGCACCGCGGGACAGGGGCAGTTCTTC.

This clone was recorded a few times. The J gene is TRBJ1-2, the V gene TRBV25-1; no firm D call. There are 15 residues in the CDR3. Germline values: CDR1 MGHDK, CDR2 SYGVNS. Trimming pared 1 base from V and 2 bases from J, leaving 11 bases between. DNA for the CDR3: TGTGCCAGCAGTGAATCTACAGCAATAAACTATGGCTACACCTTC. It specifies CASSESTAINYGYTF.

The V gene is TRBV5-1, the J gene TRBJ2-5, with TRBD1 matching 9 bases. Germline CDR1 is SGHRS and CDR2 is YFSETQ. The CDR3 sequence is 15 residues long. Germline trimming cut 3 bases from V and 2 bases from J; bases unmatched to any gene: 5. CDR3: CASSSSTGGQETQYF. The CDR3 DNA reads as TGCGCCAGCAGCTCGTCGACAGGGGGGCAAGAGACCCAGTACTTC.

The chain recombines TRBV5-1 with TRBJ2-6; D may be TRBD1 (6 bases). This CDR3 contains 16 residues. Deletions cut 7 bases from V and 0 bases from J, with 14 bases between. Per germline, CDR1 SGHRS and CDR2 YFSETQ. In DNA form, the CDR3 reads TGCGCCAGCCGTAGGACAGTTGACTCTGGGGCCAACGTCCTGACTTTC. Its translation: CASRRTVDSGANVLTF. Supplemented by reference TRBV5-1 and TRBJ2-6, the full variable domain reads KAGVTQTPRYLIKTRGQQVTLSCSPISGHRSVSWYQQTPGQGLQFLFEYFSETQRNKGNFPGRFSGRQFSNSRSEMNVSTLELGDSALYLCASRRTVDSGANVLTFGAGSRLTVL.

The chain joins TRBV7-8 to TRBJ1-4, with unresolved D. The CDR3 sequence is 15 residues long. V lost 5 bases, J lost 3 bases, and 13 bases lay in between. The germline V gene encodes CDR1 SGHVS and CDR2 FQNEAQ. The CDR3 is CASSRLGLANEKLFF. The CDR3 DNA reads as TGTGCCAGCAGCAGGTTAGGCTTGGCTAATGAAAAACTGTTTTTT. Combining the CDR3 with reference TRBV7-8 and TRBJ1-4 gives the whole variable domain GAGVSQSPRYKVAKRGQDVALRCDPISGHVSLFWYQQALGQGPEFLTYFQNEAQLDKSGLPSDRFFAERPEGSVSTLKIQRTQQEDSAVYLCASSRLGLANEKLFFGSGTQLSVL.

The chain carries TRBV28 and TRBJ1-1, with D hard to call. CDR3 size: 14 residues. Germline V CDR1 and CDR2: MDHEN, SYDVKM. Trimming pared 5 bases from V and 13 bases from J, leaving 23 bases between. CDR3 amino acids: CASSPPGEARMVFF. CDR3 in DNA: TGTGCCAGCAGTCCGCCCGGTGAGGCCCGGATGGTTTTCTTT.